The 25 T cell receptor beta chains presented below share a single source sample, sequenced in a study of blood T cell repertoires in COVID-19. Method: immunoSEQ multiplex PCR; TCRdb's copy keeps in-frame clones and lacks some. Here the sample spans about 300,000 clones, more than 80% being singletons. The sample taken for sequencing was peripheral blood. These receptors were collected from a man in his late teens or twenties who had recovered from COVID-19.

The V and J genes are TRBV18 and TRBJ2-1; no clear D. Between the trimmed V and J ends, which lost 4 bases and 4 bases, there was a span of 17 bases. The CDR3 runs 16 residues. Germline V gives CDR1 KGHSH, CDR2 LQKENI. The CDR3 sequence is CASSLESLDRYNEQFF. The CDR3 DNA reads TGTGCCAGCTCACTCGAAAGTCTAGATCGTTACAATGAGCAGTTCTTC.

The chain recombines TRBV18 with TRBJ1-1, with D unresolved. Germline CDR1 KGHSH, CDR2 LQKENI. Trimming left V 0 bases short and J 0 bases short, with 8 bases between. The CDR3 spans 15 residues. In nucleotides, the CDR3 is TGTGCCAGCTCACCACCGGCGGCTATGAACACTGAAGCTTTCTTT. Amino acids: CASSPPAAMNTEAFF.

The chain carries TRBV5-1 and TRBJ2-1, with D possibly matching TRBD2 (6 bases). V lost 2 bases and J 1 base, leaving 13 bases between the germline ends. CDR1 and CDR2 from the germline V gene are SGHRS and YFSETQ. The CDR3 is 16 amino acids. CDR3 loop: CASSLQVAASYNEQFF. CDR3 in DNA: TGCGCCAGCAGCTTACAAGTAGCGGCTTCCTACAATGAGCAGTTCTTC.

The CDR3 DNA reads TGTGCCAGCATTTGGGGCAGCTCCTACGAGCAGTACTTC. Translating it yields CASIWGSSYEQYF. The chain carries TRBV2 and TRBJ2-7, with D possibly matching TRBD1 (5 bases). V shed 7 bases and J shed 0 bases, with 10 bases lying between them. The CDR3 has 13 amino acids. Looked up from germline, CDR1 is SNHLY and CDR2 is FYNNEI.

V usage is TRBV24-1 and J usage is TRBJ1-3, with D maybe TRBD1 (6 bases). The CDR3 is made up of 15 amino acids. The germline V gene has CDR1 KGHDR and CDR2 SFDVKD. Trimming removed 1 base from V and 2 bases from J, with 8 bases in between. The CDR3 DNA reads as TGTGCCACCAGTGATTTAGGACAGACTGGAAACACCATATATTTT. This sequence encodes CATSDLGQTGNTIYF.

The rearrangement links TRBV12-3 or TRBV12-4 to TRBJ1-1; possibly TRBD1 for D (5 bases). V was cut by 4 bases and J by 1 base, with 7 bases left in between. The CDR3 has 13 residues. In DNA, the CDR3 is TGTGCCAGCAGTTGGACACGGAACACTGAAGCTTTCTTT. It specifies CASSWTRNTEAFF.

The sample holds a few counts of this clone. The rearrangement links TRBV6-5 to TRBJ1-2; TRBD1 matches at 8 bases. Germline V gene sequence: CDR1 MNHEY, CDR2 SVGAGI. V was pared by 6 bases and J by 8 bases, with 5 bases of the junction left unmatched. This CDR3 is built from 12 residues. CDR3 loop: CASSSRTGGYTF. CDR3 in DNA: TGTGCCAGCAGCTCCCGGACAGGGGGCTACACCTTC.

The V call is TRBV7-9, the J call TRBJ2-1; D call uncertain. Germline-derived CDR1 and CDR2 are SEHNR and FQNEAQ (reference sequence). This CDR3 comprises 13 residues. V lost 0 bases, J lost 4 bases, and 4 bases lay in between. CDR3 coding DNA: TGTGCCAGCAGCTTAGCAACTTACAATGAGCAGTTCTTC. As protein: CASSLATYNEQFF.

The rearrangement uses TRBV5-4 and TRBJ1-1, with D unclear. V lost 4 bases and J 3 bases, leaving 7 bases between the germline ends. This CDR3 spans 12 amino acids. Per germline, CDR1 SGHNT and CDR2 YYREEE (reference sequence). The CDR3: CASSLTDTEAFF. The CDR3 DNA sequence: TGTGCCAGCAGCCTCACAGACACTGAAGCTTTCTTT.

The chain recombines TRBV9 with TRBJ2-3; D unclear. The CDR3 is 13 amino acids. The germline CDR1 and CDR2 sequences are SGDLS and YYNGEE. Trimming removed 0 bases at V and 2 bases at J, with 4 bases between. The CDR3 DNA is TGTGCCAGCAGCGTAGCCTTCACAGATACGCAGTATTTT. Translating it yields CASSVAFTDTQYF.

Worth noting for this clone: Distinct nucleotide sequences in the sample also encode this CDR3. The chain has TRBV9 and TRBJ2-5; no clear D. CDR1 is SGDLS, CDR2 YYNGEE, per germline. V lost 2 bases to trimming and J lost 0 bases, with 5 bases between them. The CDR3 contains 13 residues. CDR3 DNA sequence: TGTGCCAGCAGCGTTGCGTACCAAGAGACCCAGTACTTC. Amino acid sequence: CASSVAYQETQYF. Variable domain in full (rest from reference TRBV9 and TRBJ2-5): DSGVTQTPKHLITATGQRVTLRCSPRSGDLSVYWYQQSLDQGLQFLIQYYNGEERAKGNILERFSAQQFPDLHSELNLSSLELGDSALYFCASSVAYQETQYFGPGTRLLVL.

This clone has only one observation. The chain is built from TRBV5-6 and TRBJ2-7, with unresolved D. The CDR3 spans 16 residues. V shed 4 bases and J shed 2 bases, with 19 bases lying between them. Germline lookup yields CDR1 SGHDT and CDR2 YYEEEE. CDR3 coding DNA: TGTGCCAGCAGCCCCTCCGTGGCCCAGAGGACCTACGAGCAGTACTTC. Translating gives CASSPSVAQRTYEQYF.

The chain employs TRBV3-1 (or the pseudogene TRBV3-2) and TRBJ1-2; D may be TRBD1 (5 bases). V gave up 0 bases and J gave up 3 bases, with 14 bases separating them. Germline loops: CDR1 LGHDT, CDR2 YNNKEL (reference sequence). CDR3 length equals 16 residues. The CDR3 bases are TGTGCCAGCAGCCAAGAAAGTCAGGGCTTGGACTATGGCTACACCTTC. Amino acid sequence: CASSQESQGLDYGYTF.

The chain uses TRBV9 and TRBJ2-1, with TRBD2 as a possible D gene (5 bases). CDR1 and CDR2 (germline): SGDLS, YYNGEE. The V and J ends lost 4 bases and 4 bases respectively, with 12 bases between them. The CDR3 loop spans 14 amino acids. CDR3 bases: TGTGCCAGCAGCCTTTTCGGGGATTACAATGAGCAGTTCTTC. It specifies CASSLFGDYNEQFF.

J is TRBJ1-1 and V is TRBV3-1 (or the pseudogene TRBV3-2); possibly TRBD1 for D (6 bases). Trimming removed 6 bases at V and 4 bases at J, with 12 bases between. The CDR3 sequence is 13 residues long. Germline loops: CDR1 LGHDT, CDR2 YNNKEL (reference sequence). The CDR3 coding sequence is TGTGCCAGCAGACAACAGGGCGGCACTGAAGCTTTCTTT. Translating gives CASRQQGGTEAFF.

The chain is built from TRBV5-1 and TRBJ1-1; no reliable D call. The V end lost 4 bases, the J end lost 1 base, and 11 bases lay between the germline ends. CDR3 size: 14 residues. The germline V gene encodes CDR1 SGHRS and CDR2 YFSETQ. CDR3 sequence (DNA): TGCGCCAGCAGCGAACCTTCACAGAACACTGAAGCTTTCTTT. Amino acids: CASSEPSQNTEAFF.

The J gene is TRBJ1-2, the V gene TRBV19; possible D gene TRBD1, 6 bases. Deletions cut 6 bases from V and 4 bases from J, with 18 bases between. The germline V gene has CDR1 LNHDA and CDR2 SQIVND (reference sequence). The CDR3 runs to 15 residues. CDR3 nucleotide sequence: TGTGCCAGTAGAGTCCAGGGGCTCCCTTCCTATGGCTACACCTTC. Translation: CASRVQGLPSYGYTF.

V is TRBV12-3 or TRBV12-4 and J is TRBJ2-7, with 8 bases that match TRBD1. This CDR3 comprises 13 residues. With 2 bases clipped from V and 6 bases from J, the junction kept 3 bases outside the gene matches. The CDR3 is CASSLTGGIEQYF. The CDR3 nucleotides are TGTGCCAGCAGTTTAACAGGGGGTATCGAGCAGTACTTC.

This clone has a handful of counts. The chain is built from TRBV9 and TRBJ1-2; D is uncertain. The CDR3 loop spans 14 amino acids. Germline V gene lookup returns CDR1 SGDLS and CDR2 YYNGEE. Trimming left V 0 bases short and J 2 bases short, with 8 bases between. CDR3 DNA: TGTGCCAGCAGCGTAGATCCAGCGAACTATGGCTACACCTTC. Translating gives CASSVDPANYGYTF.

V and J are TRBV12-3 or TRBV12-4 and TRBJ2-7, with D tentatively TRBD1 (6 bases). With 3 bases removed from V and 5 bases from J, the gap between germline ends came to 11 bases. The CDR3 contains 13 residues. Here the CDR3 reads CASSFSPGDEQYF. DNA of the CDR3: TGTGCCAGCAGTTTTTCCCCAGGGGACGAGCAGTACTTC.

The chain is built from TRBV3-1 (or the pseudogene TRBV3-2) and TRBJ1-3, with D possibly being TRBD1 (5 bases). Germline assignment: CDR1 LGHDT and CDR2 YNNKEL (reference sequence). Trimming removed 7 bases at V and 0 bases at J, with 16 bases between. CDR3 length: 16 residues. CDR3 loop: CASTNGGARSGNTIYF. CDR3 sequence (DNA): TGTGCCAGCACAAACGGTGGGGCTCGCTCTGGAAACACCATATATTTT.

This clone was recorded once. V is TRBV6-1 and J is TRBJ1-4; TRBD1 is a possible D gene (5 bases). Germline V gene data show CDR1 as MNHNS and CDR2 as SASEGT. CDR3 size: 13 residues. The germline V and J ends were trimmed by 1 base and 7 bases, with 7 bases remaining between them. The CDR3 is CASSEGGGEKLFF. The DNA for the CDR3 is TGTGCCAGCAGTGAAGGGGGCGGTGAAAAACTGTTTTTT.

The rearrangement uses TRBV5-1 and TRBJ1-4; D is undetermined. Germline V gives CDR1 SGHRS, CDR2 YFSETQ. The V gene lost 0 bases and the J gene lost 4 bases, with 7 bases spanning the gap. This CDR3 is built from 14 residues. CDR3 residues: CASSLDSHNEKLFF. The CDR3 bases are TGCGCCAGCAGCTTGGACAGTCATAATGAAAAACTGTTTTTT.

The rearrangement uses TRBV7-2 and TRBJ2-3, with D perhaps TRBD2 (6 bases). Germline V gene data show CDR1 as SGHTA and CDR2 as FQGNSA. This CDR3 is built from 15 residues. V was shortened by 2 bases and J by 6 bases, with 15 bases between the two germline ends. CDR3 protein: CASSLSLANRDTQYF. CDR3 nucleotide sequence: TGTGCCAGCAGCTTAAGTCTAGCGAATAGGGATACGCAGTATTTT.

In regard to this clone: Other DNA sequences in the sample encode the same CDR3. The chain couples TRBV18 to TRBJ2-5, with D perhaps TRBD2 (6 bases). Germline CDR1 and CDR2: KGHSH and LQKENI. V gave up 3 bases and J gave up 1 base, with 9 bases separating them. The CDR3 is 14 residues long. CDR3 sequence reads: CASSPPSVQETQYF. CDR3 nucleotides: TGTGCCAGCTCACCCCCTAGCGTCCAAGAGACCCAGTACTTC.